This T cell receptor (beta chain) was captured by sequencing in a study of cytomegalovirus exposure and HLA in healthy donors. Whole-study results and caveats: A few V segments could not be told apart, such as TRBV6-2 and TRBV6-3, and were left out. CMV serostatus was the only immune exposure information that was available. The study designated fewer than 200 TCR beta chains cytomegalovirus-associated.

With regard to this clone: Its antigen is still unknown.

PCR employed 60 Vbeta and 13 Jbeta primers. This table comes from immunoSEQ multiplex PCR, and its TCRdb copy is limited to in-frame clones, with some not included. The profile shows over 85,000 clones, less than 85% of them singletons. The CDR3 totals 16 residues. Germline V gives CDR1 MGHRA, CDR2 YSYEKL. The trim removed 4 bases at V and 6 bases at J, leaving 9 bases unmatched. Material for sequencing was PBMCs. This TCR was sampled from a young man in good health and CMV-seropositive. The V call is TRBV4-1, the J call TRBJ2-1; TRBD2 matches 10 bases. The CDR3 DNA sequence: TGCGCCAGCAGCCGCCTAGCGGGGGTCTCCGGCAATGAGCAGTTCTTC. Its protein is CASSRLAGVSGNEQFF.